These 15 T cell receptor beta chains share one sample of origin, sequenced in a study of T cells in Graves' hyperthyroidism and ophthalmopathy. RNA transcripts yielded amplified TCR beta CDR3 regions. Primed by the HTBI set, a first-round RT-PCR was run on the TCR CDR3. In TCRdb, the multiplex PCR reads were re-called with MiXCR into one record per CDR3 protein. Of about 500,000 distinct CDR3 sequences in the sample, around 15% were seen once. The sample taken for sequencing was blood. The receptors were gathered from a young woman with Graves' hyperthyroidism.

This clonotype came up many times. This chain joins TRBV12-3 or TRBV12-4 and TRBJ1-5, with 7 bases identical to TRBD1. The CDR3 length is 15 residues. The junction had 7 bases not matched to a gene; V was cut back by 3 bases and J by 5 bases. Here the CDR3 DNA reads TGTGCCAGCAGTTTGGGCAGGGGGTCGGATCAGCCCCAGCATTTT. This codes for CASSLGRGSDQPQHF.

This clonotype was recorded a few times. The chain recombines TRBV24-1 with TRBJ2-2; TRBD2 might be the D (6 bases). V was clipped by 3 bases and J by 0 bases, with 13 bases between them. The CDR3 totals 17 residues. Per germline, CDR1 KGHDR and CDR2 SFDVKD. The DNA of the CDR3 is TGTGCCACCAGTGATCTCGGGGGAAACACGAACACCGGGGAGCTGTTTTTT. Translated: CATSDLGGNTNTGELFF.

This clonotype came up many times. The chain employs TRBV7-3 and TRBJ2-3, with 8 bases fitting TRBD2. Unmatched junction bases numbered 3, after V lost 4 bases and J lost 6 bases. Germline-derived CDR1 and CDR2 are SGHTA and FQGTGA. The CDR3 contains 13 residues. This CDR3 is CASSSGGVDTQYF. The DNA of the CDR3 is TGTGCCAGCAGCTCCGGGGGGGTGGATACGCAGTATTTT.

Ten or more counts support this clonotype. V usage is TRBV29-1 and J usage is TRBJ2-2; D is tentatively TRBD1 or TRBD2 (6 bases each). The V gene's germline CDR1 is SQVTM and CDR2 ANQGSEA. Deletions cut 6 bases from V and 4 bases from J, with 12 bases between. The CDR3 contains 13 residues. Written as DNA, the CDR3 is TGCAGCGTGGGCTGGGGGGCCACCGGGGAGCTGTTTTTT. Protein product: CSVGWGATGELFF.

This clonotype showed up just a few times. This chain uses TRBV20-1 with TRBJ1-2, with D unclear. The V end lost 0 bases, the J end lost 8 bases, and 10 bases lay between the germline ends. CDR1 and CDR2 from the germline V gene are DFQATT and SNEGSKA (reference sequence). The CDR3 is 12 residues long. The CDR3 sequence is CSARDLAGGYTF. The CDR3 DNA sequence: TGCAGTGCTAGAGATCTGGCTGGAGGCTACACCTTC.

This clonotype was counted many times. The rearrangement uses TRBV12-3 or TRBV12-4 and TRBJ2-5; 8 nucleotides line up with TRBD1. The CDR3 totals 15 residues. The ends lost 3 bases at V and 2 bases at J; junction bases unmatched: 5. DNA for the CDR3: TGTGCCAGCAGTTTGGGCAGGGGGCGGCAAGAGACCCAGTACTTC. Residues: CASSLGRGRQETQYF.

This clonotype was seen many times. The chain links TRBV5-1 to TRBJ2-7; D ambiguous. Germline loops: CDR1 SGHRS, CDR2 YFSETQ. The V end was cut by 2 bases, the J end by 7 bases, with 13 bases between. The CDR3 totals 13 residues. The CDR3 bases are TGCGCCAGCAGCTTCGGAAGTTTGGGGGAGCAGTACTTC. Residues: CASSFGSLGEQYF.

This clonotype was observed many times. The chain employs TRBV27 and TRBJ1-2, with 9 bases aligning to TRBD1. CDR3 length: 17 residues. CDR1 and CDR2 (germline): MNHEY, SMNVEV (reference sequence). Losses at the gene ends were 0 bases for V and 3 bases for J; bases not matched to a gene: 8. The CDR3 is CASSLSVQGQGDYGYTF. In DNA form, the CDR3 reads TGTGCCAGCAGTTTATCCGTTCAGGGACAGGGAGACTATGGCTACACCTTC.

This clonotype was recorded many times. The V call is TRBV2, the J call TRBJ1-4, with D possibly TRBD1 on 6 matching bases. V was clipped by 6 bases and J by 3 bases, with 17 bases between them. Germline V gene lookup returns CDR1 SNHLY and CDR2 FYNNEI. The CDR3 has 16 amino acids. In DNA, the CDR3 is TGTGCCAGCAGCGCTGCACGGGGGGCTCCTAATGAAAAACTGTTTTTT. Translated, it gives CASSAARGAPNEKLFF.

This clonotype was detected only a few times. The chain couples TRBV14 to TRBJ2-5, with a possible D match to TRBD1 (5 bases). This CDR3 is 14 amino acids long. Germline lookup yields CDR1 SGHDN and CDR2 FVKESK. The V gene lost 4 bases and the J gene lost 5 bases, with 14 bases spanning the gap. CDR3 residues: CASSPRQLWETQYF. The CDR3 nucleotides read TGTGCCAGCAGCCCACGACAGTTATGGGAGACCCAGTACTTC.

This clonotype was observed many times. The chain employs TRBV2 and TRBJ2-5; 10 bases agree with TRBD2. Germline values: CDR1 SNHLY, CDR2 FYNNEI. The CDR3 is 17 amino acids. J gave up 1 base and V 2 bases, and 7 bases lay outside the gene matches. The CDR3 is CASSELAGASGQETQYF. In nucleotides, the CDR3 is TGTGCCAGCAGTGAACTAGCGGGAGCGTCTGGCCAAGAGACCCAGTACTTC. Variable domain in full (rest from reference TRBV2 and TRBJ2-5): EPEVTQTPSHQVTQMGQEVILRCVPISNHLYFYWYRQILGQKVEFLVSFYNNEISEKSEIFDDQFSVERPDGSNFTLKIRSTKLEDSAMYFCASSELAGASGQETQYFGPGTRLLVL.

Many counts were recorded for this clonotype. The chain employs TRBV14 and TRBJ1-6, with D unresolved. V shed 7 bases and J shed 10 bases, with 14 bases lying between them. CDR1 is SGHDN and CDR2 is FVKESK in the germline V gene. This CDR3 contains 13 residues. In nucleotides, the CDR3 is TGTGCCAGCACGCCGACTCTGGAGTCACCCCTCCACTTT. Translating it yields CASTPTLESPLHF.

The gene calls are TRBV14 and TRBJ2-7; TRBD2 matches 8 bases. This CDR3 comprises 14 residues. The germline CDR1 and CDR2 sequences are SGHDN and FVKESK. V lost 4 bases to trimming and J lost 4 bases; unmatched junction nucleotides: 6. The CDR3 region has the DNA TGTGCCAGCAGCCTAGCGGGACTGAGATACGAGCAGTACTTC. Protein sequence: CASSLAGLRYEQYF.

This clonotype was detected only a few times. The chain carries TRBV27 and TRBJ1-1, with TRBD1 matching over 8 bases. V lost 4 bases and J lost 3; bases outside the gene matches: 7. The CDR3 sequence is 15 residues long. CDR1 and CDR2 (germline): MNHEY, SMNVEV (reference sequence). For the CDR3, the DNA is TGTGCCAGCAGTTGGGCAGACAGGGGCTACACTGAAGCTTTCTTT. Residues: CASSWADRGYTEAFF.

This clonotype was detected ten times or more. V gene TRBV9 combines with J gene TRBJ1-6, with 9 bases aligning to TRBD1. The CDR3 extends over 15 amino acids. Trimming at V came to 4 bases and at J to 8 bases, leaving 7 bases not matched to a gene. In germline, CDR1 is SGDLS, CDR2 YYNGEE. Written as DNA, the CDR3 is TGTGCCAGCAGCCCTGGGGACAGGGTACATTCACCCCTCCACTTT. Translating it yields CASSPGDRVHSPLHF.